One TCR beta chain is described in this entry. Antigen unknown. The source of the sample is a study of response to subunit inactivated influenza vaccine. Study conclusions and caveats: Few additional T cells are recruited per seasonal influenza vaccination, authors suggested.

The CDR3 loop spans 15 amino acids. Trimming removed 4 bases from V and 7 bases from J, with 20 bases in between. Germline assignment: CDR1 LGHNA and CDR2 YSLEER. TCRdb re-called the RT-PCR reads through MiXCR, storing one row per CDR3 protein. The sample includes 450,000 to 550,000 distinct CDR3 sequences, 25% of them seen just once. The sample was CD4+ T cells sorted from PBMCs, taken 5 days after vaccination. V and J are TRBV4-3 and TRBJ2-7; D may match TRBD1 or TRBD2 (5 bases each). The receptor comes from a middle-aged man who received an inactivated influenza vaccine. CDR3 nucleotides: TGCGCCAGCAGCCGCCGTTTGGGGGTACTAAGTGAGCAGTACTTC. Translating it yields CASSRRLGVLSEQYF.